These 28 T cell receptor beta chains originate from one sample sequenced in a study of blood T cells in healthy people across ages. Together with a sample-barcoded 5' primer, a J-beta primer mix was included in a second PCR lasting 7 to 11 cycles. TCRdb itself ran the 5' RACE reads through MiXCR, one entry per CDR3 protein. The data contain hundreds of thousands of distinct CDR3 sequences, roughly 26% of them seen just once; the ten biggest clones take up 15% to 20%. The sequenced sample was blood. These receptor sequences come from a woman aged 80 or older in good health.

The CDR3 DNA reads as TGTGCCAGCCGAGTCGAAGGTCTAGGACTTTCTGGGGCCAACGTCCTGACTTTC. It yields the protein CASRVEGLGLSGANVLTF. The chain has TRBV2 and TRBJ2-6, with TRBD2 as a possible D gene (5 bases). The CDR3 is 18 amino acids. CDR1 and CDR2 (germline): SNHLY, FYNNEI. Trimming removed 8 bases from V and 1 base from J, with 21 bases in between. Variable domain in full (rest from reference TRBV2 and TRBJ2-6): EPEVTQTPSHQVTQMGQEVILRCVPISNHLYFYWYRQILGQKVEFLVSFYNNEISEKSEIFDDQFSVERPDGSNFTLKIRSTKLEDSAMYFCASRVEGLGLSGANVLTFGAGSRLTVL.

This clonotype occurred a few times. This chain links TRBV20-1 with TRBJ1-4; D is possibly TRBD1 (5 bases). The CDR3 is made up of 16 amino acids. V was shortened by 1 base and J by 0 bases, with 12 bases between the two germline ends. Per germline, CDR1 DFQATT and CDR2 SNEGSKA (reference sequence). The CDR3 spells CSARGGHVATNEKLFF. The CDR3 nucleotides read TGCAGTGCTAGAGGGGGCCACGTTGCAACTAATGAAAAACTGTTTTTT.

This chain connects TRBV5-6 to TRBJ2-7, with unresolved D. Trimming stripped 0 bases from V and 7 bases from J, with 14 bases between. The V gene's germline CDR1 is SGHDT and CDR2 YYEEEE. The CDR3 contains 14 residues. The CDR3 reads CASSLASRNNEQYF. The DNA for the CDR3 is TGTGCCAGCAGCTTGGCGAGCAGGAACAATGAGCAGTACTTC.

This clonotype was detected ten times or more. V and J are TRBV7-2 and TRBJ1-5, with a weak D call TRBD1 (6 bases). Germline V gives CDR1 SGHTA, CDR2 FQGNSA. The CDR3 runs 14 residues. The germline V and J ends were trimmed by 1 base and 6 bases, with 10 bases remaining between them. The CDR3 spells CASSLVGGPQPQHF. In DNA, the CDR3 is TGTGCCAGCAGCTTAGTCGGGGGGCCTCAGCCCCAGCATTTT. Combining the CDR3 with reference TRBV7-2 and TRBJ1-5 gives the whole variable domain GAGVSQSPSNKVTEKGKDVELRCDPISGHTALYWYRQSLGQGLEFLIYFQGNSAPDKSGLPSDRFSAERTGGSVSTLTIQRTQQEDSAVYLCASSLVGGPQPQHFGDGTRLSIL.

This clonotype occurred once. An end of the junction differs from the germline gene, which may be a read error. This chain uses TRBV5-1 with TRBJ2-3, with 11 positions matching TRBD2. Germline V gene lookup returns CDR1 SGHRS and CDR2 YFSETQ. CDR3 length: 16 amino acids. The CDR3 sequence is CASSLDLAGGLNTRYF. Here the CDR3 DNA reads TGCGCCAGCAGCCTAGATTTAGCGGGGGGGCTCAACACGCGGTATTTT. Drawing the rest from reference TRBV5-1 and TRBJ2-3, the complete variable domain is KAGVTQTPRYLIKTRGQQVTLSCSPISGHRSVSWYQQTPGQGLQFLFEYFSETQRNKGNFPGRFSGRQFSNSRSEMNVSTLELGDSALYLCASSLDLAGGLNTRYFGPGTRLTVL.

This clonotype has only a few counts. This chain uses TRBV4-2 with TRBJ1-5; 7 bases are shared with TRBD1. This CDR3 is built from 16 residues. Unmatched junction bases numbered 8, after V lost 4 bases and J lost 2 bases. From germline, CDR1 is LGHNA and CDR2 YNFKEQ. The CDR3 DNA reads as TGTGCCAGCAGCCCTCACAGGGGAATCGGCAATCAGCCCCAGCATTTT. Translation: CASSPHRGIGNQPQHF.

Many counts were recorded for this clonotype. The genes are TRBV12-3 or TRBV12-4 and TRBJ2-3; TRBD1 or TRBD2 may be the D gene (5 bases each). Trimming stripped 6 bases from V and 6 bases from J, with 22 bases between. The CDR3 totals 16 residues. CDR3 DNA sequence: TGTGCCAGCAGAATTGCTTCAGGGAGCCTCGGGGATACGCAGTATTTT. Amino acids: CASRIASGSLGDTQYF.

This clonotype showed up just a few times. The chain links TRBV27 to TRBJ1-5; D is uncertain. Germline CDR1 is MNHEY and CDR2 is SMNVEV (reference sequence). This CDR3 is 14 amino acids long. Trimming shortened V by 4 bases and J by 3 bases, and 10 bases separated the two germline ends. CDR3 region: CASSSSGVNQPQHF. The DNA for the CDR3 is TGTGCCAGCAGTTCTTCTGGGGTCAATCAGCCCCAGCATTTT.

Many counts were recorded for this clonotype. The chain employs TRBV6-2 or TRBV6-3 and TRBJ1-5; no clear D gene. This CDR3 region has 12 residues. CDR1 is MNHEY and CDR2 is SVGEGT in the germline V gene. Trimming removed 0 bases at V and 7 bases at J, with 4 bases between. CDR3 DNA: TGTGCCAGCAGTTACTCGGAACAGCCCCAGCATTTT. Amino acids: CASSYSEQPQHF.

The chain is built from TRBV4-3 and TRBJ2-7, with D hard to call. Germline CDR1 and CDR2: LGHNA and YSLEER. The CDR3 totals 13 residues. V lost 0 bases to trimming and J lost 2 bases, with 5 bases between them. The CDR3 protein is CASSQEFTYEQYF. The CDR3 DNA sequence: TGCGCCAGCAGCCAAGAGTTCACCTACGAGCAGTACTTC.

As regards this clonotype: Given a much more abundant clone one base away, this may be a read error. The rearrangement uses TRBV5-1 and TRBJ2-3; D gene unclear. This CDR3 contains 14 residues. Germline CDR1 SGHRS, CDR2 YFSETQ. V was cut by 7 bases and J by 2 bases, with 14 bases left in between. CDR3 residues: CASCQVDPTDTQYF. CDR3 coding DNA: TGCGCCAGCTGCCAAGTCGACCCCACAGATACGCAGTATTTT.

The chain joins TRBV18 to TRBJ2-1; D is unresolved. V lost 2 bases, J lost 8 bases, and 10 bases lay in between. Germline-derived CDR1 and CDR2 are KGHSH and LQKENI. This CDR3 is 13 amino acids long. Written as DNA, the CDR3 is TGTGCCAGCTCACCATCCCCGGGTGATGAGCAGTTCTTC. Its protein product is CASSPSPGDEQFF.

This clonotype was seen at least ten times. The genes are TRBV5-1 and TRBJ2-1; D unresolved. The V end lost 4 bases, the J end lost 0 bases, and 20 bases lay between the germline ends. Germline assignment: CDR1 SGHRS and CDR2 YFSETQ. The CDR3 is 18 residues long. The CDR3: CASSPAPLGFSSYNEQFF. DNA of the CDR3: TGCGCCAGCAGCCCGGCCCCCTTGGGTTTCAGCTCCTACAATGAGCAGTTCTTC. The whole variable domain, remainder taken from reference TRBV5-1 and TRBJ2-1, is KAGVTQTPRYLIKTRGQQVTLSCSPISGHRSVSWYQQTPGQGLQFLFEYFSETQRNKGNFPGRFSGRQFSNSRSEMNVSTLELGDSALYLCASSPAPLGFSSYNEQFFGPGTRLTVL.

Remarks on this clonotype: A much bigger clone sits one base away, suggesting this may be a read error. V gene TRBV3-1 combines with J gene TRBJ2-5, with TRBD2 matching over 7 bases. CDR1 is LGHDT, CDR2 YNNKEL, per germline (reference sequence). J was trimmed by 1 base and V by 1 base; bases with no gene match: 3. The CDR3 runs to 15 residues. CDR3 coding DNA: TGTGCCAGCAGCCAAGGCGGGGGTTCCCAAGAGACCCAGTACTTC. It encodes CASSQGGGSQETQYF.

The chain carries TRBV7-2 and TRBJ1-1, with D hard to call. This CDR3 has 16 residues. Germline loops: CDR1 SGHTA, CDR2 FQGNSA. The ends were cut back, 3 bases at V and 1 base at J, with 15 bases in the middle. In DNA form, the CDR3 reads TGTGCCAGCAGCTTTAGGGCAGGCCAAGGGAACACTGAAGCTTTCTTT. Translation gives CASSFRAGQGNTEAFF.

This clonotype was observed a few times. The genes are TRBV5-1 and TRBJ1-1, with D perhaps matching TRBD1 (5 bases). The V end lost 0 bases, the J end lost 6 bases, and 15 bases lay between the germline ends. The length of the CDR3 is 15 residues. The germline gives CDR1 SGHRS, CDR2 YFSETQ. Here the CDR3 DNA reads TGCGCCAGCAGCTTGGAGGGCGGCAGGGACCCTGAAGCTTTCTTT. It translates to CASSLEGGRDPEAFF. The entire variable domain, with the rest obtained from reference TRBV5-1 and TRBJ1-1, is as follows: KAGVTQTPRYLIKTRGQQVTLSCSPISGHRSVSWYQQTPGQGLQFLFEYFSETQRNKGNFPGRFSGRQFSNSRSEMNVSTLELGDSALYLCASSLEGGRDPEAFFGQGTRLTVV.

This clonotype was observed many times. The chain recombines TRBV6-2 or TRBV6-3 with TRBJ2-5, with D possibly TRBD2 on 7 matching bases. Trimming took 6 bases from V and 2 from J, leaving 19 bases between them. The CDR3 contains 16 residues. The germline gives CDR1 MNHEY, CDR2 SVGEGT. CDR3 sequence: CASSQAQRDIQETQYF. DNA for the CDR3: TGTGCCAGCAGCCAGGCTCAGCGGGACATACAAGAGACCCAGTACTTC.

This clonotype came up many times. This chain connects TRBV7-2 to TRBJ2-3; 11 bases align to TRBD2. Looked up from germline, CDR1 is SGHTA and CDR2 is FQGNSA. J gave up 5 bases and V 5 bases, and 6 bases lay outside the gene matches. The length of the CDR3 is 15 residues. The CDR3 coding sequence is TGTGCCAGCAGCAGTACTAGCGGGGGAAGAGATACGCAGTATTTT. Amino acid sequence: CASSSTSGGRDTQYF.

This clonotype was seen only once. J is TRBJ2-3 and V is TRBV10-1; 13 nucleotides agree with TRBD2. CDR3 length: 17 amino acids. Germline CDR1 WNHNN, CDR2 SYGVQD (reference sequence). The V gene end was trimmed by 5 bases and the J gene end by 2 bases; junction bases not matched to a gene: 7. The CDR3 reads CASSPPGLAGPTDTQYF. The DNA for the CDR3 is TGCGCCAGCAGTCCCCCGGGACTAGCGGGGCCCACAGATACGCAGTATTTT.

The genes are TRBV5-6 and TRBJ1-5; D gene ambiguous. Trimming took 0 bases from V and 5 from J, leaving 9 bases between them. The CDR3 sequence is 14 residues long. Germline V gives CDR1 SGHDT, CDR2 YYEEEE. The CDR3 reads CASSLGQFYQPQHF. CDR3 in DNA: TGTGCCAGCAGCTTGGGCCAGTTTTATCAGCCCCAGCATTTT.

This clonotype was counted a few times. The chain carries TRBV25-1 and TRBJ1-2, with no clear D. The CDR3 is 13 residues long. V dropped 5 bases and J dropped 2 bases, with 9 bases sitting between them. CDR1 MGHDK and CDR2 SYGVNS come from the germline V gene. The CDR3 reads CASSSVGNYGYTF. CDR3 nucleotides: TGTGCCAGCAGTTCCGTAGGGAACTATGGCTACACCTTC.

Note on this clonotype: Possible read error: a much larger clone is one base away. This rearrangement joins TRBV28 to TRBJ2-7, with 8 bases matching TRBD1. The CDR3 length is 15 residues. Germline V CDR1 and CDR2: MDHEN, SYDVKM. CDR3 sequence (DNA): TGTGCCAGCAGAAAGACAGGGGCGAGCTCCTACGAGAAGTACTTC. Protein sequence: CASRKTGASSYEKYF.

This clonotype came up many times. The CDR3 DNA reads TGCGCCAGCAGTAGGGCCCCAAGCTCCTACGAGCAGTACTTC. This gives the protein CASSRAPSSYEQYF. The chain recombines TRBV10-1 with TRBJ2-7; D uncertain. This CDR3 is built from 14 residues. Germline lookup yields CDR1 WNHNN and CDR2 SYGVQD (reference sequence). Trimming stripped 5 bases from V and 0 bases from J, with 11 bases between.

A remark on this clonotype: With a much larger clone just one base away, this may be a read error. The chain uses TRBV20-1 and TRBJ2-1; a possible D gene is TRBD1 (5 bases). The tail of the sequence fits TRBJ2-7 better, so the J call may be wrong. The CDR3 contains 14 residues. The germline V gene has CDR1 DFQATT and CDR2 SNEGSKA (reference sequence). In DNA, the CDR3 is TGCAGTGCCCCAGCTGCTCAGGGCTACAATGAGCAGTACTTC. It translates to CSAPAAQGYNEQYF.

The chain has TRBV5-1 and TRBJ2-7; 7 bases are a match to TRBD2. The CDR3 has 15 residues. J lost 2 bases, V lost 0 bases, and 5 bases had no gene match. Germline CDR1 reads SGHRS; CDR2 reads YFSETQ. CDR3 coding DNA: TGCGCCAGCAGCTTGGCCCCTAGCGGAACCTACGAGCAGTACTTC. Translation: CASSLAPSGTYEQYF. Using reference TRBV5-1 and TRBJ2-7 for the parts outside the CDR3, the full variable domain is KAGVTQTPRYLIKTRGQQVTLSCSPISGHRSVSWYQQTPGQGLQFLFEYFSETQRNKGNFPGRFSGRQFSNSRSEMNVSTLELGDSALYLCASSLAPSGTYEQYFGPGTRLTVT.

The rearrangement uses TRBV7-2 and TRBJ1-5, with 8 bases aligning to TRBD1. CDR3 length: 15 amino acids. V was pared by 3 bases and J by 6 bases, with 7 bases of the junction left unmatched. The germline V gene encodes CDR1 SGHTA and CDR2 FQGNSA. The DNA of the CDR3 is TGTGCCAGCAGCTTCGGCCAGGGGGCCGGTCAGCCCCAGCATTTT. It codes for CASSFGQGAGQPQHF.

This clonotype was counted between two and nine times. The V and J genes are TRBV3-1 and TRBJ1-1, with TRBD1 matching over 8 bases. The CDR3 has 14 amino acids. With V trimmed by 4 bases and J by 5 bases, 6 bases remained unmatched. Germline lookup yields CDR1 LGHDT and CDR2 YNNKEL (reference sequence). CDR3 coding DNA: TGTGCCAGCAGCCGAGGACAGGGAAGGACTGAAGCTTTCTTT. This encodes CASSRGQGRTEAFF.

For this clonotype: This clone may be a read error of a much larger clone one base away. The chain uses TRBV7-9 and TRBJ1-2, with D perhaps matching TRBD1 (6 bases). This CDR3 contains 17 residues. Trimming removed 7 bases from V and 1 base from J, with 22 bases in between. CDR1 and CDR2 (germline): SEHNR, FQNEAQ (reference sequence). The CDR3 bases are TGTGCCAGCACCAGGATGGGGGCCGGACCTCTTAACTATGGCTACACCTTC. It yields the protein CASTRMGAGPLNYGYTF.